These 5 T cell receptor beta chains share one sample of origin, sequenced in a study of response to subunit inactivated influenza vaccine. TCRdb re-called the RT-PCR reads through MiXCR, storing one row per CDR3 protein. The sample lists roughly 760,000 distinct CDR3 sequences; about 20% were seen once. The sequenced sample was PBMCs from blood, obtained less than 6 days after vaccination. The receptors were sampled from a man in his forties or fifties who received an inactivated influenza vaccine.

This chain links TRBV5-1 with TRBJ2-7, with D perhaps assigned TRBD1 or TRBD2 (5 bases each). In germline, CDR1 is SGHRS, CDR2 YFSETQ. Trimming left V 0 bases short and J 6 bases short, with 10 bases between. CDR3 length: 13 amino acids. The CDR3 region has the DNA TGCGCCAGCAGCTTGGCCGGGGCCTTCGAGCAGTACTTC. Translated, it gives CASSLAGAFEQYF.

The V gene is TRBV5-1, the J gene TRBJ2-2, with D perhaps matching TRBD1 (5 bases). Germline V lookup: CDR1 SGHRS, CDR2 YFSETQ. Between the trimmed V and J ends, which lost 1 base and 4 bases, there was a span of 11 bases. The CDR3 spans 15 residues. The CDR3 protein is CASSLFDRITGELFF. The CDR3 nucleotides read TGCGCCAGCAGCTTGTTTGACAGAATCACCGGGGAGCTGTTTTTT.

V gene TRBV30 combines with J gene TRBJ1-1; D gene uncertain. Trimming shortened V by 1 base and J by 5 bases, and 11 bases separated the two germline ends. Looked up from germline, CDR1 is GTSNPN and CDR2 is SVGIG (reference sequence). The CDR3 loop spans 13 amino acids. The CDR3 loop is CAWSAQSYTEAFF. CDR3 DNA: TGTGCCTGGAGTGCTCAATCGTATACTGAAGCTTTCTTT.

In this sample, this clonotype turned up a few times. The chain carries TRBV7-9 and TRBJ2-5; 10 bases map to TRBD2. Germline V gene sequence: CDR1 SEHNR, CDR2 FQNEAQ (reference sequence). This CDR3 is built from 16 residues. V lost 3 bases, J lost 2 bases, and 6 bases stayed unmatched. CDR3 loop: CASSLGRTSGQETQYF. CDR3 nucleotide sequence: TGTGCCAGCAGCTTGGGGAGGACTAGCGGACAAGAGACCCAGTACTTC. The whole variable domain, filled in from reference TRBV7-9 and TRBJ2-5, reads DTGVSQNPRHKITKRGQNVTFRCDPISEHNRLYWYRQTLGQGPEFLTYFQNEAQLEKSRLLSDRFSAERPKGSFSTLEIQRTEQGDSAMYLCASSLGRTSGQETQYFGPGTRLLVL.

The CDR3 DNA sequence: TGTGCCAGCAGCCTTGCTGCAGCCCACGAGCAGTACTTC. As protein: CASSLAAAHEQYF. J is TRBJ2-7 and V is TRBV28; D ambiguous. V was pared by 6 bases and J by 5 bases, with 14 bases between. The CDR3 totals 13 residues. Per the germline V gene, CDR1 is MDHEN and CDR2 is SYDVKM.